These 6 T cell receptor beta chains were sequenced from one sample in a study of vaccination and CD4 T cells after COVID-19. These receptors are not linked to any known antigen. Scientists ran DNA taken from cultured CD4+ T cells through the Oncomine TCR Beta short-read assay for sequencing. Investigators obtained genomic DNA by extraction from cultured CD4+ T cells. TCRdb passed the PCR reads through MiXCR, listing each CDR3 protein once. Here the sample spans some 9,900 distinct CDR3 sequences, about 32% being singletons. As to treatment: roughly ten-day PBMC culture with coronavirus spike peptide pools or control peptides (ViraFEST assay). Gathered ahead of the COVID-19 pandemic (2011-2018) were the CD4+ T cells of the unexposed donor. The sequenced sample consisted of CD4+ T cells from blood, cultured in vitro. The receptors were sampled from a human donor in good health.

On this clonotype: One junction end does not reproduce the germline sequence, and a read error may be involved. The rearrangement links TRBV18 to TRBJ2-5; possible D gene TRBD2, 5 bases. This CDR3 comprises 14 residues. Looked up from germline, CDR1 is KGHSH and CDR2 is LQKENI. CDR3 bases: TGTGCCAGCTCACCTCCGGAGGTAGTGGAGACCCGGTACTTC. As protein: CASSPPEVVETRYF.

V is TRBV4-1 and J is TRBJ1-1; a possible D gene is TRBD1 (5 bases). CDR1 MGHRA and CDR2 YSYEKL come from the germline V gene. The V and J ends lost 1 base and 1 base respectively, with 13 bases between them. CDR3 length: 16 residues. CDR3 bases: TGCGCCAGCAGCCAAGCCGAGACAGAGCAGAACACTGAAGCTTTCTTT. This gives the protein CASSQAETEQNTEAFF.

This sequence joins TRBV6-4 and TRBJ2-3, with 10 positions matching TRBD2. Germline V gene sequence: CDR1 MRHNA, CDR2 SNTAGT. With 2 bases clipped from V and 2 bases from J, the junction kept 10 bases outside the gene matches. This CDR3 contains 18 residues. For the CDR3, the DNA is TGTGCCAGCAGTGACCCGACTAGCGGGCCCCCCACCACAGATACGCAGTATTTT. It encodes CASSDPTSGPPTTDTQYF.

This clonotype was recorded a few times. The chain couples TRBV20-1 to TRBJ2-7; D ambiguous. The CDR3 is 12 residues long. Trimming stripped 0 bases from V and 6 bases from J, with 9 bases between. The germline V gene has CDR1 DFQATT and CDR2 SNEGSKA (reference sequence). The CDR3 coding sequence is TGCAGTGCTAGAGATCGCCCCTCCGAGCAGTACTTC. Translating gives CSARDRPSEQYF.

This clonotype was counted only a few times. This chain uses TRBV18 with TRBJ2-7; D uncertain. The V gene's germline CDR1 is KGHSH and CDR2 LQKENI. This CDR3 spans 12 amino acids. The germline V and J ends were trimmed by 3 bases and 1 base, with 4 bases remaining between them. CDR3 nucleotide sequence: TGTGCCAGCTCACCGCTGTCCTACGAGCAGTACTTC. Protein sequence: CASSPLSYEQYF.

The chain employs TRBV11-2 and TRBJ2-1; TRBD2 might be the D (5 bases). V lost 2 bases, J lost 7 bases, and 18 bases lay in between. CDR3 size: 16 residues. The germline V gene has CDR1 SGHAT and CDR2 FQNNGV. This chain's CDR3 is CASSLRRSGETNEQFF. The CDR3 DNA reads as TGTGCCAGCAGCTTAAGAAGGAGTGGGGAGACTAATGAGCAGTTCTTC.